These 25 T cell receptor beta chains were sequenced from one sample in a study of cytomegalovirus exposure and HLA in healthy donors. Use of 60 Vbeta and 13 Jbeta primers characterized the PCR. This table comes from immunoSEQ multiplex PCR, and its TCRdb copy is limited to in-frame clones, with some not included. The sample has roughly 110,000 clones; roughly two thirds are singletons. The sample was PBMCs. These receptors were obtained from a female donor in good health and CMV-seronegative.

The V gene is TRBV27, the J gene TRBJ2-7; 7 positions match TRBD2. Germline CDR1 and CDR2: MNHEY and SMNVEV (reference sequence). Trimming took 4 bases from V and 3 from J; bases not matched to a gene: 0. CDR3 size: 12 residues. The CDR3 DNA is TGTGCCAGCAGTTCGGGGGGCTACGAGCAGTACTTC. Its translation is CASSSGGYEQYF.

The DNA of the CDR3 is TGTGCCAGCAGCTTAGTGACTGCGCCCTACGAGCAGTACTTC. Residues: CASSLVTAPYEQYF. This sequence joins TRBV11-2 and TRBJ2-7, with D unclear. The CDR3 spans 14 residues. CDR1 is SGHAT and CDR2 is FQNNGV in the germline V gene. The V gene lost 1 base and the J gene lost 2 bases, with 9 bases spanning the gap.

The chain combines TRBV27 with TRBJ1-1; weak D call: TRBD1 (6 bases). Germline V lookup: CDR1 MNHEY, CDR2 SMNVEV (reference sequence). V was pared by 4 bases and J by 1 base, with 13 bases between. This CDR3 region has 15 residues. CDR3 nucleotides: TGTGCCAGCAGTTCGATTATGGACAGGAACACTGAAGCTTTCTTT. Encoded protein: CASSSIMDRNTEAFF.

The genes are TRBV7-9 and TRBJ2-5; 7 bases are shared with TRBD2. The V segment lost 3 bases and the J segment 5 bases; nucleotides outside the gene matches: 15. CDR3 size: 17 residues. CDR1 SEHNR and CDR2 FQNEAQ come from the germline V gene (reference sequence). The chain's CDR3 is CASSFGSGVRFKETQYF. DNA for the CDR3: TGTGCCAGCAGCTTTGGAAGCGGGGTCCGATTCAAGGAGACCCAGTACTTC.

This sequence joins TRBV18 and TRBJ2-2, with TRBD1 as a possible D gene (5 bases). Germline values: CDR1 KGHSH, CDR2 LQKENI. This CDR3 region has 19 residues. V lost 3 bases and J 1 base, leaving 21 bases between the germline ends. CDR3 in amino acids: CASSPRTQLKTGNTGELFF. The DNA for the CDR3 is TGTGCCAGCTCACCGCGCACTCAGCTCAAAACAGGGAACACCGGGGAGCTGTTTTTT. The full variable domain, its missing parts supplied by reference TRBV18 and TRBJ2-2, is NAGVMQNPRHLVRRRGQEARLRCSPMKGHSHVYWYRQLPEEGLKFMVYLQKENIIDESGMPKERFSAEFPKEGPSILRIQQVVRGDSAAYFCASSPRTQLKTGNTGELFFGEGSRLTVL.

This chain joins TRBV11-2 and TRBJ1-1; perhaps TRBD1 as D (5 bases). Trimming took off 4 bases at V and 8 bases at J, with 8 bases between the two ends. Germline loops: CDR1 SGHAT, CDR2 FQNNGV. CDR3 length equals 11 residues. The chain's CDR3 is CASSWGEEAFF. CDR3 in DNA: TGTGCCAGCAGCTGGGGGGAAGAAGCTTTCTTT.

V usage is TRBV19 and J usage is TRBJ1-1; no definite D call. CDR3 size: 11 residues. The V end was cut by 9 bases, the J end by 4 bases, with 9 bases between. Germline-derived CDR1 and CDR2 are LNHDA and SQIVND (reference sequence). This CDR3 is CASRHFTEAFF. For the CDR3, the DNA is TGTGCCAGCAGGCACTTCACTGAAGCTTTCTTT. Looking up the rest from reference TRBV19 and TRBJ1-1 gives the full variable domain: DGGITQSPKYLFRKEGQNVTLSCEQNLNHDAMYWYRQDPGQGLRLIYYSQIVNDFQKGDIAEGYSVSREKKESFPLTVTSAQKNPTAFYLCASRHFTEAFFGQGTRLTVV.

This chain links TRBV30 with TRBJ1-2, with 7 bases lining up with TRBD1. In germline, CDR1 is GTSNPN, CDR2 SVGIG (reference sequence). The V segment lost 0 bases and the J segment 8 bases; nucleotides outside the gene matches: 6. The CDR3 runs 13 residues. This CDR3 is CAWSVYRGDGYTF. In DNA, the CDR3 is TGTGCCTGGAGTGTCTACAGGGGTGACGGCTACACCTTC.

The rearrangement links TRBV5-1 to TRBJ1-2, with no clear D. Trimming removed 5 bases at V and 6 bases at J, with 17 bases between. This CDR3 is built from 14 residues. From germline, CDR1 is SGHRS and CDR2 YFSETQ. CDR3 sequence reads: CASRGDNDSHGYTF. The CDR3 DNA follows: TGCGCCAGCAGGGGAGACAATGATTCGCATGGCTACACCTTC.

The V gene is TRBV30, the J gene TRBJ2-5; maybe TRBD1 (6 bases). Germline V CDR1 and CDR2: GTSNPN, SVGIG (reference sequence). The CDR3 sequence is 15 residues long. V dropped 0 bases and J dropped 0 bases, with 11 bases sitting between them. DNA of the CDR3: TGTGCCTGGAGTGTACTAGGACAGTACCAAGAGACCCAGTACTTC. It yields the protein CAWSVLGQYQETQYF.

This clone was detected a few times. This sequence joins TRBV6-4 and TRBJ2-1; 10 bases are a match to TRBD2. CDR3 size: 15 residues. Looked up from germline, CDR1 is MRHNA and CDR2 is SNTAGT. The junction had 1 base not matched to a gene; V was cut back by 5 bases and J by 0 bases. The CDR3 loop is CASSLAGDSYNEQFF. For the CDR3, the DNA is TGTGCCAGCAGTCTAGCGGGAGACTCCTACAATGAGCAGTTCTTC.

The V gene is TRBV18, the J gene TRBJ1-1; 7 bases agree with TRBD1. Losses at the gene ends were 2 bases for V and 5 bases for J; bases not matched to a gene: 2. Germline V lookup: CDR1 KGHSH, CDR2 LQKENI. The CDR3 length is 13 residues. CDR3 residues: CASSPKQGTEAFF. The CDR3 nucleotides read TGTGCCAGCTCACCAAAACAGGGGACTGAAGCTTTCTTT.

The sample holds a few counts of this clone. The V gene is TRBV30, the J gene TRBJ2-3; 13 bases align to TRBD2. CDR3 length: 16 residues. Germline assignment: CDR1 GTSNPN and CDR2 SVGIG (reference sequence). J lost 6 bases, V lost 3 bases, and 9 bases had no gene match. CDR3 region: CAWSPKTSGRRDTQYF. The DNA of the CDR3 is TGTGCCTGGAGCCCGAAGACTAGCGGGAGGAGGGATACGCAGTATTTT.

CDR3 DNA: TGTGCCAGCAGCTTGGGAAATAGCGGGCTCCTAACCTTC. As protein: CASSLGNSGLLTF. This chain joins TRBV5-5 and TRBJ1-2, with D unclear. The CDR3 has 13 residues. Per the germline V gene, CDR1 is SGHKS and CDR2 is YYEKEE (reference sequence). V dropped 0 bases and J dropped 14 bases, with 17 bases sitting between them.

The chain links TRBV5-1 to TRBJ1-2; D remains ambiguous. V was trimmed by 0 bases and J by 2 bases, leaving 11 bases between them. This CDR3 contains 15 residues. Germline V gene sequence: CDR1 SGHRS, CDR2 YFSETQ. The CDR3 here is CASSLGEGGNYGYTF. The CDR3 nucleotides read TGCGCCAGCAGCTTGGGGGAGGGAGGAAACTATGGCTACACCTTC.

The gene calls are TRBV30 and TRBJ1-1, with D possibly TRBD1 on 6 matching bases. Trimming took off 7 bases at V and 6 bases at J, with 18 bases between the two ends. Germline CDR1 is GTSNPN and CDR2 is SVGIG (reference sequence). The CDR3 covers 13 residues. CDR3 region: CASLTGGAAEAFF. The CDR3 DNA sequence: TGTGCCTCCCTCACGGGGGGGGCTGCTGAAGCTTTCTTT.

The genes are TRBV30 and TRBJ1-3, with unresolved D. Germline V lookup: CDR1 GTSNPN, CDR2 SVGIG (reference sequence). Deletions cut 5 bases from V and 4 bases from J, with 12 bases between. This CDR3 has 13 residues. The CDR3 DNA sequence: TGTGCCTGGCAGCCCGGGAAAGGAAACACCATATATTTT. It encodes CAWQPGKGNTIYF.

This sequence joins TRBV5-1 and TRBJ1-4; the D gene is possibly TRBD1 (6 bases). Germline V gives CDR1 SGHRS, CDR2 YFSETQ. V lost 4 bases to trimming and J lost 0 bases, with 25 bases between them. This CDR3 has 20 amino acids. CDR3 loop: CASSLGGAGRIPSTNEKLFF. Here the CDR3 DNA reads TGCGCCAGCAGCCTTGGGGGGGCAGGTAGGATTCCGTCAACTAATGAAAAACTGTTTTTT.

This clone has more than one count but fewer than ten. The J gene is TRBJ2-3, the V gene TRBV5-1; 8 nucleotides match TRBD2. Germline V gives CDR1 SGHRS, CDR2 YFSETQ. With 0 bases clipped from V and 4 bases from J, the junction kept 1 base outside the gene matches. CDR3 size: 14 residues. The CDR3: CASSLAGGADTQYF. The CDR3 coding sequence is TGCGCCAGCAGCTTGGCGGGAGGGGCAGATACGCAGTATTTT.

V and J are TRBV2 and TRBJ2-2, with D uncertain. The V end was cut by 7 bases, the J end by 1 base, with 7 bases between. There are 13 residues in the CDR3. In germline, CDR1 is SNHLY, CDR2 FYNNEI. This chain's CDR3 is CASNVVNTGELFF. The CDR3 DNA reads as TGTGCCAGCAATGTCGTGAACACCGGGGAGCTGTTTTTT.

This clone was counted only a few times. V gene TRBV7-2 combines with J gene TRBJ2-1, with 8 nucleotides matching TRBD2. Germline V lookup: CDR1 SGHTA, CDR2 FQGNSA. The V and J ends lost 9 bases and 2 bases, in that order; junction bases with no gene match: 15. This CDR3 spans 17 amino acids. This CDR3 reads CARTLAVAGSPYNEQFF. The CDR3 DNA sequence: TGTGCCAGGACCCTCGCGGTAGCGGGATCCCCCTACAATGAGCAGTTCTTC.

The chain carries TRBV2 and TRBJ1-1; D remains ambiguous. The V gene lost 7 bases and the J gene lost 1 base, with 13 bases spanning the gap. The CDR3 sequence is 14 residues long. Looked up from germline, CDR1 is SNHLY and CDR2 is FYNNEI. CDR3 loop: CASNEAQRNTEAFF. The CDR3, as DNA: TGTGCCAGCAACGAGGCGCAGAGGAACACTGAAGCTTTCTTT.

This chain uses TRBV30 with TRBJ1-3; D gene ambiguous. The CDR3 covers 12 residues. Trimming removed 5 bases at V and 8 bases at J, with 13 bases between. Germline CDR1 and CDR2: GTSNPN and SVGIG (reference sequence). The DNA for the CDR3 is TGTGCCTGGTCAACCCTCGGTTACACCATATATTTT. Its translation: CAWSTLGYTIYF.

J is TRBJ2-7 and V is TRBV29-1; D possibly corresponds to TRBD1 (5 bases). Looked up from germline, CDR1 is SQVTM and CDR2 is ANQGSEA. This CDR3 spans 13 amino acids. V shed 5 bases and J shed 2 bases, with 13 bases lying between them. This CDR3 is CSVRWKDTYEQYF. The CDR3 coding sequence is TGCAGCGTTAGGTGGAAGGACACCTACGAGCAGTACTTC.

V gene TRBV7-2 combines with J gene TRBJ2-1, with D perhaps matching TRBD2 (6 bases). The length of the CDR3 is 17 residues. Trimming pared 1 base from V and 10 bases from J, leaving 23 bases between. The germline gives CDR1 SGHTA, CDR2 FQGNSA. The CDR3 DNA reads as TGTGCCAGCAGCTTAGTAGCTACCAGCGGGTCCTTACGGGAGCAGTTCTTC. Translated: CASSLVATSGSLREQFF.